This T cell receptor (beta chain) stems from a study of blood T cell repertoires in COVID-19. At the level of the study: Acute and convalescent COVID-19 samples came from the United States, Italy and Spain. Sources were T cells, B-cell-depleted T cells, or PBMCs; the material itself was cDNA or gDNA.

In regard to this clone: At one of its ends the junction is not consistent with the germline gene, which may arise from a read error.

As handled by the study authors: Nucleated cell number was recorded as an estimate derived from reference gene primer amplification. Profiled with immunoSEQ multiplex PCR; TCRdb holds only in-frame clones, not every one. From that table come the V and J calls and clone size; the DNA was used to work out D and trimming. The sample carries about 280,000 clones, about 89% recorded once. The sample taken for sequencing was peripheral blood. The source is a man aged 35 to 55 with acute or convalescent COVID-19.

The CDR3, as DNA: TGTGCCACCAGTGATTTGAACTCCGGGGAGCTGTTTTTT. Translated: CATSDLNSGELFF. The rearrangement uses TRBV24-1 and TRBJ2-2; D is undetermined. CDR1 and CDR2 from the germline V gene are KGHDR and SFDVKD. The CDR3 consists of 13 residues.